A selection of T cell receptor beta chains follows, all from one sample in a study of blood T cell repertoires in COVID-19. Clones were sequenced by immunoSEQ multiplex PCR, and TCRdb holds only the in-frame ones, with some missing. The sample yields some 500,000 clones, roughly 88% seen once. Input material: PBMCs or T cells enriched from blood (not recorded which). The source of these receptors is a woman between 40 and 55 years old who had recovered from COVID-19. Both conserved end residues are part of each CDR3. A D gene is named only where the DNA matches it firmly. Only part of the rows carry a size: once, few, many, or a class if the clone is expanded.

>NA|TRBV29-1|TRBJ1-1|NA
CSVLDVRRTEAFF
TGCAGCGTTCTCGATGTCCGGAGGACTGAAGCTTTCTTT
>NA|TRBV14|TRBJ2-1|NA
CASSRERVAGNNEQFF
TGTGCCAGCAGCCGCGAAAGGGTCGCGGGAAACAATGAGCAGTTCTTC
>NA|TRBV10-3|TRBJ2-1|TRBD2
CAISLGLAGPNEQFF
TGTGCCATCAGCCTGGGACTAGCGGGACCCAATGAGCAGTTCTTC
>NA|TRBV14|TRBJ2-1|TRBD2
CASSQGGSLYNEQFF
TGTGCCAGCAGCCAAGGCGGGAGTCTCTACAATGAGCAGTTCTTC
>NA|TRBV7-2|TRBJ1-3|NA
CASSLDPLAPRNTIYF
TGTGCCAGCAGCTTAGATCCATTAGCGCCTAGAAACACCATATATTTT
>NA|TRBV4-1|TRBJ2-1|TRBD2
CASSQEILAGFSYNEQFF
TGCGCCAGCAGCCAAGAGATTTTAGCGGGGTTCTCCTACAATGAGCAGTTCTTC
>once|TRBV15|TRBJ1-2|TRBD1
CATSANRGPLDGYTF
TGTGCCACCAGCGCTAACAGGGGGCCCCTCGATGGCTACACCTTC
>NA|TRBV5-4|TRBJ1-1|TRBD1
CASSGDRVDTEAFF
TGTGCCAGCAGCGGGGACAGGGTGGACACTGAAGCTTTCTTT
>NA|TRBV19|TRBJ1-2|NA
CASIAPNYGYTF
TGTGCCAGTATAGCCCCTAACTATGGCTACACCTTC
>NA|TRBV7-9|TRBJ2-3|TRBD1
CASSYRQGAHDTQYF
TGTGCCAGCAGTTACCGACAGGGGGCGCATGATACGCAGTATTTT
>NA|TRBV12-3/TRBV12-4|TRBJ1-6|NA
CASSFLRGRPLHF
TGTGCCAGCAGTTTTCTCCGCGGGCGACCCCTCCACTTT
>NA|TRBV5-4|TRBJ2-5|NA
CASSLASQETQYF
TGTGCCAGCAGCTTGGCCTCCCAGGAGACCCAGTACTTC
>NA|TRBV5-8|TRBJ1-3|NA
CASSLTPGNTIYF
TGTGCCAGCAGCTTGACTCCTGGAAACACCATATATTTT
>NA|TRBV9|TRBJ1-4|NA
CASSVQTNEKLFF
TGTGCCAGCAGCGTACAGACTAATGAAAAACTGTTTTTT
>NA|TRBV27|TRBJ1-5|NA
CASGRGGGNNQPQHF
TGTGCCAGCGGGAGAGGAGGAGGGAACAATCAGCCCCAGCATTTT
>NA|TRBV27|TRBJ2-7|TRBD2
CASRLRLAGISYEQYF
TGTGCCAGCAGACTCCGGCTAGCGGGTATCTCCTACGAGCAGTACTTC
>few|TRBV4-3|TRBJ1-3|TRBD1
CASSQAGQGDTIYF
TGCGCCAGCAGCCAAGCCGGACAGGGGGACACCATATATTTT
>NA|TRBV6-5|TRBJ2-6|NA
CAVLDVGANVLTF
TGTGCAGTATTAGATGTTGGGGCCAACGTCCTGACTTTC
>NA|TRBV5-1|TRBJ1-1|NA
CASASGGVPTEQAFF
TGCGCCAGCGCGTCCGGGGGGGTGCCAACAGAACAAGCTTTCTTT
>NA|TRBV19|TRBJ1-1|NA
CASSRKPGDTEAFF
TGTGCCAGTAGTAGGAAACCCGGGGACACTGAAGCTTTCTTT
>NA|TRBV7-9|TRBJ2-1|TRBD2
CASSPRGSGNSYNEQFF
TGTGCCAGCAGCCCTCGTGGTAGCGGGAACTCCTACAATGAGCAGTTCTTC
>NA|TRBV12-3/TRBV12-4|TRBJ2-3|NA
CASTPQGDTQYF
TGTGCCAGCACCCCTCAGGGGGATACGCAGTATTTT
>NA|TRBV10-1|TRBJ1-4|TRBD1
CASSEGQEGEKLFF
TGCGCCAGCAGTGAGGGACAGGAGGGAGAAAAACTGTTTTTT
>NA|TRBV5-4|TRBJ2-3|TRBD2
CASSWGLAGGGGTDTQYF
TGTGCCAGCAGCTGGGGACTAGCGGGAGGAGGTGGCACAGATACGCAGTATTTT
>NA|TRBV29-1|TRBJ1-2|NA
CSVLVSYGYTF
TGCAGCGTTCTAGTGAGCTATGGCTACACCTTC
>NA|TRBV30|TRBJ1-2|NA
CAWRLAGGSRGYTF
TGTGCCTGGAGACTAGCGGGAGGGTCTCGGGGCTACACCTTC
>NA|TRBV19|TRBJ1-5|NA
CASSIGGYSNQPQHF
TGTGCCAGTAGTATTGGGGGGTATAGCAATCAGCCCCAGCATTTT
>NA|TRBV9|TRBJ1-2|TRBD1
CASSGGTGGINYGYTF
TGTGCCAGCAGCGGTGGGACAGGGGGCATCAACTATGGCTACACCTTC
>NA|TRBV3-1/TRBV3-2|TRBJ2-3|TRBD2
CASSQDPGLAGTITDTQYF
TGTGCCAGCAGCCAAGATCCCGGACTAGCGGGTACGATCACAGATACGCAGTATTTT
>NA|TRBV6-5|TRBJ2-5|TRBD2
CASSWGGETQYF
TGTGCCAGCAGTTGGGGGGGAGAGACCCAGTACTTC
>NA|TRBV29-1|TRBJ1-1|NA
CSVEQGIETEAFF
TGCAGCGTCGAACAGGGTATAGAAACTGAAGCTTTCTTT
>few|TRBV29-1|TRBJ1-4|TRBD1
CSVERGGDEKLFF
TGCAGCGTTGAAAGAGGGGGCGATGAAAAACTGTTTTTT
>NA|TRBV6-5|TRBJ1-6|NA
CASSLDSLFSPLHF
TGTGCCAGCAGCCTGGACAGCTTGTTTTCACCCCTCCACTTT
>NA|TRBV21-1|TRBJ1-3|NA
CASSKGYELNSGNTIYF
TGTGCCAGCAGCAAAGGCTATGAACTGAACTCTGGAAACACCATATATTTT
>NA|TRBV11-2|TRBJ2-1|NA
CASSSFYNEQFF
TGTGCCAGCAGCTCGTTTTACAATGAGCAGTTCTTC
>NA|TRBV6-2/TRBV6-3|TRBJ1-5|TRBD1
CASSYSRGPGTGLNQPQHF
TGTGCCAGCAGTTACTCGAGAGGTCCAGGGACAGGACTCAATCAGCCCCAGCATTTT
>once|TRBV6-2/TRBV6-3|TRBJ2-1|TRBD2
CASSPHPGLAGGWGYNEQFF
TGTGCCAGCAGCCCACACCCGGGACTAGCGGGGGGGTGGGGCTACAATGAGCAGTTCTTC
>NA|TRBV27|TRBJ1-2|NA
CASSPGFSNYGYTF
TGTGCCAGCAGTCCCGGGTTCTCTAACTATGGCTACACCTTC
>NA|TRBV6-1|TRBJ2-2|TRBD1
CASSGTPGQHTGELFF
TGTGCCAGCAGTGGAACCCCGGGACAGCACACCGGGGAGCTGTTTTTT
>few|TRBV7-9|TRBJ2-5|TRBD2
CASSTGGSGETQYF
TGTGCCAGCAGTACGGGCGGGAGTGGCGAGACCCAGTACTTC
>NA|TRBV29-1|TRBJ1-5|TRBD1
CSVLLRTGSNQPQHF
TGCAGCGTCTTACTAAGGACAGGTTCCAATCAGCCCCAGCATTTT
>NA|TRBV4-1|TRBJ1-5|NA
CASSQDPTGLPQHF
TGCGCCAGCAGCCAAGATCCCACAGGGCTTCCCCAGCATTTT
>NA|TRBV7-8|TRBJ1-5|NA
CASSLSIATEPQHF
TGTGCCAGCAGCTTGAGTATAGCCACGGAGCCCCAGCATTTT
>NA|TRBV15|TRBJ1-1|TRBD1
CATSRDQGAAEAFF
TGTGCCACCAGCAGAGATCAGGGGGCCGCTGAAGCTTTCTTT
>NA|TRBV7-9|TRBJ1-6|NA
CASSQGRIGSPLHF
TGTGCCAGCAGTCAGGGGAGAATCGGTTCACCCCTCCACTTT